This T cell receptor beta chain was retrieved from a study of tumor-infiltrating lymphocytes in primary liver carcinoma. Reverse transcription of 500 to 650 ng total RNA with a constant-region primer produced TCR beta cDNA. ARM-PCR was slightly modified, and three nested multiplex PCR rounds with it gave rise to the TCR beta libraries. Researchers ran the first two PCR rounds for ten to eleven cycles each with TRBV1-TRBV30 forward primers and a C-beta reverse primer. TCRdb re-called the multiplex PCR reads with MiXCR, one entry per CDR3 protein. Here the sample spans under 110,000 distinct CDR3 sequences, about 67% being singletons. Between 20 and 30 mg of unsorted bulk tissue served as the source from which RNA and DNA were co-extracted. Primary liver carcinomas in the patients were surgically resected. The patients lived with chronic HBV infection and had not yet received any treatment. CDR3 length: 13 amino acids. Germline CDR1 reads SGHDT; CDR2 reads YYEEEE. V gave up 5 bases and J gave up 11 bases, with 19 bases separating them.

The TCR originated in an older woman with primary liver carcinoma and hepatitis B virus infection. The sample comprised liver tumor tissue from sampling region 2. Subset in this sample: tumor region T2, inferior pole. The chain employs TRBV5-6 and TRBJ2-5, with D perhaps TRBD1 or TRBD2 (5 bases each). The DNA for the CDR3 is TGTGCCAGCAGGAGGGACCCCAGGGAGTCGCAGTACTTC. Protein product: CASRRDPRESQYF. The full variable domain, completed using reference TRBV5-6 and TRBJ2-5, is DAGVTQSPTHLIKTRGQQVTLRCSPKSGHDTVSWYQQALGQGPQFIFQYYEEEERQRGNFPDRFSGHQFPNYSSELNVNALLLGDSALYLCASRRDPRESQYFGPGTRLLVL.